Each of the 10 T cell receptor beta chains below was sequenced from the same sample in a study of blood T cell repertoires in COVID-19. Method: immunoSEQ multiplex PCR; TCRdb's copy keeps in-frame clones and lacks some. The sample includes some 31,000 clones, approximately 90% of them seen just once. The sample taken for sequencing was peripheral blood. These receptors all come from a human donor with active COVID-19. The donor label of this sample is uncertain.

This sequence joins TRBV10-1 and TRBJ1-1; 7 bases match TRBD1. Germline values: CDR1 WNHNN, CDR2 SYGVQD (reference sequence). V lost 5 bases and J lost 4; bases outside the gene matches: 7. The CDR3 covers 14 residues. CDR3 amino acids: CASSRTGTVTEAFF. Here the CDR3 DNA reads TGCGCCAGCAGTCGCACCGGGACAGTCACTGAAGCTTTCTTT.

The chain couples TRBV28 to TRBJ2-7, with 14 bases fitting TRBD2. Losses at the gene ends were 3 bases for V and 2 bases for J; bases not matched to a gene: 12. Germline CDR1 is MDHEN and CDR2 is SYDVKM. This CDR3 contains 19 residues. The CDR3 spells CASSFFWAGGLAGAYEQYF. CDR3 sequence (DNA): TGTGCCAGCAGTTTTTTTTGGGCTGGGGGACTAGCGGGAGCCTACGAGCAGTACTTC.

The chain carries TRBV15 and TRBJ2-1; the match to TRBD2 covers 7 bases. V dropped 2 bases and J dropped 2; count of bases not matched to a gene: 12. The CDR3 runs to 18 residues. In germline, CDR1 is LNHNV, CDR2 YYDKDF (reference sequence). The CDR3 DNA follows: TGTGCCACCAGCAGACCCCCCTCCCTGGCGGGAGCCTACAATGAGCAGTTCTTC. Its protein is CATSRPPSLAGAYNEQFF.

The chain combines TRBV19 with TRBJ1-5; the D gene is possibly TRBD1 (5 bases). Trimming pared 5 bases from V and 8 bases from J, leaving 13 bases between. The CDR3 spans 13 residues. In germline, CDR1 is LNHDA, CDR2 SQIVND (reference sequence). The CDR3 DNA sequence: TGTGCCAGTAGTCAGGGCGGACAAAAGCCCCAGCATTTT. Translating gives CASSQGGQKPQHF.

This clone has just one count. This rearrangement joins TRBV7-3 to TRBJ1-3; D not certain. CDR1 is SGHTA and CDR2 is FQGTGA in the germline V gene. The CDR3 contains 15 residues. V gave up 3 bases and J gave up 4 bases, with 13 bases separating them. The CDR3 coding sequence is TGTGCCAGCAGCTTTAGCGGTGGCCCCGGAAACACCATATATTTT. Translation gives CASSFSGGPGNTIYF.

In its sample, this clone was seen once. The chain is built from TRBV27 and TRBJ1-2; 7 nucleotides match TRBD1. The CDR3 has 16 residues. Germline V gives CDR1 MNHEY, CDR2 SMNVEV (reference sequence). The V and J ends lost 5 bases and 2 bases, in that order; junction bases with no gene match: 11. The CDR3 loop reads CASSPFLQGRNYGYTF. CDR3 sequence (DNA): TGTGCCAGCAGTCCCTTTCTACAGGGGAGGAACTATGGCTACACCTTC.

The chain recombines TRBV3-1 (or the pseudogene TRBV3-2) with TRBJ2-3, with a weak D call TRBD2 (7 bases). The V and J ends lost 0 bases and 14 bases respectively, with 15 bases between them. The germline CDR1 and CDR2 sequences are LGHDT and YNNKEL (reference sequence). The CDR3 consists of 13 residues. The DNA of the CDR3 is TGTGCCAGCAGCCAAGATAGAGGCGGGGGCTGGTATTTT. Encoded protein: CASSQDRGGGWYF.

V gene TRBV10-1 combines with J gene TRBJ2-1, with no clear D. V lost 3 bases, J lost 9 bases, and 6 bases lay in between. Per germline, CDR1 WNHNN and CDR2 SYGVQD (reference sequence). The CDR3 sequence is 11 residues long. The CDR3 protein is CASSELVEQFF. The CDR3 nucleotides read TGCGCCAGCAGTGAACTTGTTGAGCAGTTCTTC.

This sequence joins TRBV7-2 and TRBJ2-7, with TRBD1 matching 7 bases. The CDR3 runs to 13 residues. Germline lookup yields CDR1 SGHTA and CDR2 FQGNSA. Trimming took 0 bases from V and 6 from J; bases not matched to a gene: 2. Written as DNA, the CDR3 is TGTGCCAGCAGCTTAGCTGGACAGGTCGAGCAGTACTTC. It encodes CASSLAGQVEQYF.

V and J are TRBV28 and TRBJ2-5, with a weak D call TRBD2 (5 bases). The V end was cut by 3 bases, the J end by 7 bases, with 12 bases between. This CDR3 has 13 residues. Per the germline V gene, CDR1 is MDHEN and CDR2 is SYDVKM. CDR3 bases: TGTGCCAGCAGTTTCCTCAACCGGGGGACCCAGTACTTC. This gives the protein CASSFLNRGTQYF.